The 30 T cell receptor beta chains in this list originate from one sample, sequenced in a study of tumor-infiltrating lymphocytes in glioblastoma multiforme. Three nested ARM-PCR rounds with V-beta and C-beta primers built TCRB libraries. One entry per CDR3 protein results from TCRdb running MiXCR on the multiplex PCR reads. In the table there are tens of thousands of distinct CDR3 sequences, under 70% of which are singletons. The sample comprised brain tumor tissue. These receptors were taken from a male donor with glioblastoma.

This clonotype appeared many times. A much larger clone sits a single nucleotide away, making a read error possible. The gene calls are TRBV6-5 and TRBJ2-1; TRBD1 or TRBD2 may be the D gene (5 bases each). Per germline, CDR1 MNHEY and CDR2 SVGAGI. CDR3 size: 16 residues. CDR3 nucleotides: TGTGCCAGCAGTACCGGGACCGCGATCTCCCACAATGAGCAGTTCTTC. This translates into CASSTGTAISHNEQFF.

Points on this clonotype: Germline and junction disagree at one end, which may indicate a read error. The CDR3 coding sequence is TGTGCCAGCAGCCGGACCCAAGAGATCCAGTACTTC. It is translated as CASSRTQEIQYF. The chain employs TRBV7-9 and TRBJ2-5; D is unresolved. Germline-derived CDR1 and CDR2 are SEHNR and FQNEAQ (reference sequence). The CDR3 consists of 12 residues.

For this clonotype: At one end the junction does not follow the germline gene, possibly because of a read error. The chain has TRBV10-3 and TRBJ1-2; D remains unclear. The length of the CDR3 is 15 residues. Germline V CDR1 and CDR2: ENHRY, SYGVKD. The DNA of the CDR3 is TGTGACATCAGTGAGTCGGCCCCACGGGAAGATGGCTACACCTTC. It encodes CDISESAPREDGYTF.

This chain links TRBV6-2 or TRBV6-3 with TRBJ2-7, with 8 bases matching TRBD1. V was pared by 10 bases and J by 5 bases, with 10 bases of the junction left unmatched. Germline values: CDR1 MNHEY, CDR2 SVGEGT. The CDR3 consists of 13 residues. CDR3 amino acids: CATIETGANEQYF. The CDR3 DNA follows: TGTGCCACCATCGAGACAGGGGCTAACGAGCAGTACTTC.

This chain links TRBV29-1 with TRBJ2-5, with D possibly being TRBD2 (6 bases). Germline loops: CDR1 SQVTM, CDR2 ANQGSEA. Trimming removed 6 bases at V and 4 bases at J, with 18 bases between. The CDR3 is 14 amino acids. This CDR3 is CSVSWGLGGETQYF. CDR3 bases: TGCAGCGTCTCTTGGGGACTTGGTGGAGAGACCCAGTACTTC. Supplemented by reference TRBV29-1 and TRBJ2-5, the full variable domain reads SAVISQKPSRDICQRGTSLTIQCQVDSQVTMMFWYRQQPGQSLTLIATANQGSEATYESGFVIDKFPISRPNLTFSTLTVSNMSPEDSSIYLCSVSWGLGGETQYFGPGTRLLVL.

This clonotype was seen many times. The chain employs TRBV7-8 and TRBJ2-1; D ambiguous. Germline CDR1 is SGHVS and CDR2 is FQNEAQ. The V end lost 5 bases, the J end lost 8 bases, and 10 bases lay between the germline ends. The CDR3 has 12 residues. The CDR3 region is CASSPQRDEQFF. As DNA, the CDR3 is TGTGCCAGCAGCCCTCAGCGCGATGAGCAGTTCTTC.

This clonotype has more than one count but fewer than ten. V and J are TRBV11-2 and TRBJ2-2, with TRBD2 matching over 7 bases. Trimming cost V 10 bases and J 2 bases; bases outside gene matches: 22. Germline V gene lookup returns CDR1 SGHAT and CDR2 FQNNGV. The CDR3 contains 19 residues. CDR3 in DNA: TGTGCCACCCCCTCATTCGGCCAAGGGCTAGCGGTAAACACCGGGGAGCTGTTTTTT. This encodes CATPSFGQGLAVNTGELFF. The whole variable domain, filled in from reference TRBV11-2 and TRBJ2-2, reads EAGVAQSPRYKIIEKRQSVAFWCNPISGHATLYWYQQILGQGPKLLIQFQNNGVVDDSQLPKDRFSAERLKGVDSTLKIQPAKLEDSAVYLCATPSFGQGLAVNTGELFFGEGSRLTVL.

Turning to this clonotype: This clone may be a read error of a much larger clone one base away. In DNA, the CDR3 is TGTGCCTGGAGGAGGGAGGGAAGGACTAGCGCAGATACGCAGTATTTT. Protein: CAWRREGRTSADTQYF. The chain carries TRBV30 and TRBJ2-3; 9 bases are shared with TRBD2. CDR1 and CDR2 (germline): GTSNPN, SVGIG (reference sequence). The V segment lost 3 bases and the J segment 4 bases; nucleotides outside the gene matches: 11. The CDR3 sequence is 16 residues long.

Points on this clonotype: Since the CDR3 does not end with the conserved phenylalanine or tryptophan, this likely comes from a read error. This rearrangement joins TRBV12-3 or TRBV12-4 to TRBJ1-5, with D hard to call. The V end was cut by 5 bases, the J end by 9 bases, with 14 bases between. This CDR3 spans 13 amino acids. In DNA, the CDR3 is TGTGCCAGCAGTGCGACGGGAATGGTGCCCCAGCATTAT. It codes for CASSATGMVPQHY.

In this sample, this clonotype turned up a few times. V is TRBV30 and J is TRBJ2-5; D unresolved. The germline V gene has CDR1 GTSNPN and CDR2 SVGIG (reference sequence). This CDR3 spans 14 amino acids. V lost 0 bases to trimming and J lost 7 bases, with 15 bases between them. The chain's CDR3 is CAWSVPAGVGTQYF. The CDR3, as DNA: TGTGCCTGGAGTGTACCCGCTGGGGTAGGGACCCAGTACTTC.

V and J are TRBV6-1 and TRBJ1-2, with no clear D. V lost 10 bases and J 9 bases, leaving 27 bases between the germline ends. Germline lookup yields CDR1 MNHNS and CDR2 SASEGT. This CDR3 is 15 amino acids long. Written as DNA, the CDR3 is TGTGCCATCAGGAAGGTGGCCAACACCCGACCGTGCTACACCTTC. Translated: CAIRKVANTRPCYTF.

Note on this clonotype: This sequence may be a read error, since a much larger clone differs from it by one base. The V gene is TRBV5-1, the J gene TRBJ1-4; D is unresolved. Germline loops: CDR1 SGHRS, CDR2 YFSETQ. V dropped 1 base and J dropped 5 bases, with 9 bases sitting between them. The CDR3 extends over 14 amino acids. The CDR3 reads CASSLKARNEKLFF. The CDR3 coding sequence is TGCGCCAGCAGCTTGAAGGCTAGGAATGAAAAACTGTTTTTT.

With respect to this clonotype: An end of the junction does not agree with germline; a read error may underlie this. The J gene is TRBJ2-7, the V gene TRBV11-2; weak D call: TRBD2 (5 bases). Germline values: CDR1 SGHAT, CDR2 FQNNGV. This CDR3 is built from 15 residues. CDR3 nucleotides: TGTGCCAGCAGCTCCTCTAGCCTAGCATTATACGAGCTGTACTTC. Residues: CASSSSSLALYELYF. Supplemented by reference TRBV11-2 and TRBJ2-7, the full variable domain reads EAGVAQSPRYKIIEKRQSVAFWCNPISGHATLYWYQQILGQGPKLLIQFQNNGVVDDSQLPKDRFSAERLKGVDSTLKIQPAKLEDSAVYLCASSSSSLALYELYFGPGTRLTVT.

Points on this clonotype: At one end, the junction sequence differs from germline, possibly due to a read error. V gene TRBV2 combines with J gene TRBJ1-2, with D possibly matching TRBD1 (6 bases). This CDR3 region has 15 residues. The germline CDR1 and CDR2 sequences are SNHLY and FYNNEI. The CDR3 region has the DNA TGTGTCAGCAGCCCAGGTGGGGGGCAGGGCTATGGCTACACCTTC. Translation: CVSSPGGGQGYGYTF.

Comments on this clonotype: The junction departs from the called germline gene at one end, perhaps through a read error. The chain joins TRBV20-1 to TRBJ2-3; D might be TRBD2 (5 bases). This CDR3 is 15 amino acids long. Looked up from germline, CDR1 is DFQATT and CDR2 is SNEGSKA (reference sequence). Here the CDR3 reads CSARDLARATDTQYF. The CDR3 DNA is TGTAGTGCTAGGGATTTAGCGAGAGCGACAGATACGCAGTATTTT.

This clonotype was detected ten times or more. The chain combines TRBV29-1 with TRBJ1-2, with TRBD1 matching 10 bases. This CDR3 spans 14 amino acids. V dropped 4 bases and J dropped 5; count of bases not matched to a gene: 7. Germline-derived CDR1 and CDR2 are SQVTM and ANQGSEA. In nucleotides, the CDR3 is TGCAGCGTTGGCCCGGGACAGGGGAGGTATGGCTACACCTTC. Translating gives CSVGPGQGRYGYTF.

This clonotype was counted at least ten times. The rearrangement joins TRBV4-2 to TRBJ2-1; TRBD2 matches 10 bases. CDR1 LGHNA and CDR2 YNFKEQ come from the germline V gene. V lost 0 bases to trimming and J lost 9 bases; unmatched junction nucleotides: 8. The CDR3 loop spans 16 amino acids. The CDR3 here is CASSQDEASGSGEQFF. As DNA, the CDR3 is TGTGCCAGCAGCCAAGATGAGGCTAGCGGGAGCGGTGAGCAGTTCTTC.

Points on this clonotype: Being one base from a much bigger clone, this may be a read error. The chain uses TRBV5-1 and TRBJ1-1, with D possibly being TRBD1 (5 bases). The germline V gene encodes CDR1 SGHRS and CDR2 YFSETQ. This CDR3 comprises 14 residues. Trimming removed 4 bases at V and 7 bases at J, with 17 bases between. Written as DNA, the CDR3 is TGCGCCAGCAGCACACGCGGGACGAAGGATGAAGCTTTCTTT. Translation: CASSTRGTKDEAFF.

Concerning this clonotype: Since a much larger clone is just one base distant, this may be a read error. This sequence joins TRBV5-1 and TRBJ1-4; no reliable D call. The CDR3 loop spans 15 amino acids. The V end lost 4 bases, the J end lost 0 bases, and 10 bases lay between the germline ends. CDR1 and CDR2 (germline): SGHRS, YFSETQ. The CDR3 sequence: CASSPTWATNEKLFF. For the CDR3, the DNA is TGCGCCAGCAGCCCCACGTGGGCAACTAATGAAAAACTGTTTTTT.

This clonotype was counted between two and nine times. Since a much larger clone is just one base distant, this may be a read error. The chain has TRBV6-5 and TRBJ1-1; D is possibly TRBD1 (5 bases). V was shortened by 7 bases and J by 5 bases, with 17 bases between the two germline ends. CDR3 length equals 14 residues. Germline loops: CDR1 MNHEY, CDR2 SVGAGI. CDR3 in amino acids: CASNLNRSRTEAFF. The CDR3 DNA reads TGTGCCAGCAACCTGAACAGGAGTCGGACTGAAGCTTTCTTT.

A word on this clonotype: The germline gene is not matched at one end of the junction; a read error may be the cause. The V call is TRBV6-6, the J call TRBJ2-7; tentative D call: TRBD2 (7 bases). Germline V gives CDR1 MNHNY, CDR2 SVGAGI (reference sequence). CDR3 size: 14 residues. CDR3 residues: CASGYGGGSYEQYF. The CDR3 bases are TGTGCCAGCGGTTACGGCGGGGGCTCCTATGAGCAGTACTTC.

The rearrangement links TRBV19 to TRBJ2-3, with 7 bases identical to TRBD2. The CDR3 covers 16 residues. Germline CDR1 LNHDA, CDR2 SQIVND (reference sequence). Trimming took 5 bases from V and 6 from J; bases not matched to a gene: 14. CDR3 sequence: CASSWSGGSVSDTQYF. The CDR3 DNA follows: TGTGCCAGTAGTTGGTCGGGAGGAAGCGTGAGTGATACGCAGTATTTT.

With respect to this clonotype: One end of the junction is discordant with germline, which a read error may explain. The CDR3 coding sequence is TGCAGTTCTAGAGACACAGGGATTTGGGGAGAGACTCAGTACTTC. Encoded protein: CSSRDTGIWGETQYF. The rearrangement joins TRBV20-1 to TRBJ2-5, with D possibly being TRBD1 (6 bases). Germline values: CDR1 DFQATT, CDR2 SNEGSKA (reference sequence). The CDR3 extends over 15 amino acids.

Ten or more counts support this clonotype. The chain uses TRBV20-1 and TRBJ2-6; D not resolved. Germline loops: CDR1 DFQATT, CDR2 SNEGSKA (reference sequence). This CDR3 is 14 amino acids long. V was clipped by 0 bases and J by 3 bases, with 6 bases between them. DNA of the CDR3: TGCAGTGCTAGAGATACGGGTGGGGCCAACGTCCTGACTTTC. This translates into CSARDTGGANVLTF.

Concerning this clonotype itself: This could be a read error, since a much larger clone is one nucleotide away. This chain links TRBV30 with TRBJ1-1; no clear D. Germline assignment: CDR1 GTSNPN and CDR2 SVGIG (reference sequence). CDR3 length equals 13 residues. V gave up 4 bases and J gave up 1 base, with 10 bases separating them. CDR3 sequence reads: CAWTAPRNTEAFF. Here the CDR3 DNA reads TGTGCCTGGACAGCTCCAAGGAACACTGAAGCTTTCTTT.

V and J are TRBV6-1 and TRBJ2-1; 9 bases fit TRBD2. The CDR3 consists of 17 residues. CDR1 is MNHNS, CDR2 SASEGT, per germline. The V and J ends lost 7 bases and 6 bases, in that order; junction bases with no gene match: 16. The CDR3: CASTMTVGSGSGNEQFF. CDR3 nucleotide sequence: TGTGCCAGCACCATGACCGTAGGTAGCGGGAGCGGCAATGAGCAGTTCTTC.

The genes are TRBV6-6 and TRBJ2-5; 8 bases fit TRBD2. V shed 6 bases, J shed 5 bases, and the junction held 11 bases outside the gene matches. Germline CDR1 and CDR2: MNHNY and SVGAGI (reference sequence). CDR3 size: 15 residues. The CDR3, as DNA: TGTGCCAGCAGAAGGACTAGCAGGAGTTTGGAGACCCAGTACTTC. This translates into CASRRTSRSLETQYF.

For this clonotype: This could be a read error, since a much larger clone is one nucleotide away. The chain couples TRBV6-1 to TRBJ2-5; the match to TRBD1 covers 7 bases. There are 14 residues in the CDR3. After removal of 6 bases from V and 5 bases from J, the junction contained 9 bases not matched to a gene. The V gene's germline CDR1 is MNHNS and CDR2 SASEGT. CDR3 protein: CASRPNRGRETQYF. In nucleotides, the CDR3 is TGTGCCAGCAGACCCAACAGGGGAAGGGAGACCCAGTACTTC.

Turning to this clonotype: Here the CDR3 omits its conserved ending phenylalanine or tryptophan, so a read error is the likely source. The J gene is TRBJ2-2, the V gene TRBV20-1, with D hard to call. CDR1 and CDR2 from the germline V gene are DFQATT and SNEGSKA (reference sequence). The CDR3 sequence is 15 residues long. V lost 0 bases, J lost 4 bases, and 12 bases lay in between. CDR3 bases: TGCAGTGCTAGAGATTCAACTCGTCGCACCGGGGAGCTGTTTCTT. Translated, it gives CSARDSTRRTGELFL.

This chain joins TRBV10-3 and TRBJ1-1; possibly TRBD1 for D (6 bases). Trimming removed 10 bases at V and 4 bases at J, with 19 bases between. Germline V gives CDR1 ENHRY, CDR2 SYGVKD. The CDR3 loop spans 14 amino acids. This chain's CDR3 is CATVNRVVGTEAFF. As DNA, the CDR3 is TGTGCCACCGTCAACAGGGTTGTGGGCACTGAAGCTTTCTTT.